A selection of T cell receptor beta chains follows, all from one sample in a study of T cell responses to AZD1222 COVID-19 vaccine. Produced via immunoSEQ multiplex PCR; TCRdb's table is partial and in-frame only. The repertoire holds around 180,000 clones, with about 90% as singletons. The specimen comprised peripheral blood, sampled on day 0 of AZD1222 vaccination. The receptors stem from an adult in good health. CDR3s leave out the opening cysteine and the closing phenylalanine or tryptophan. Fields, in order: CDR3 length, V gene, CDR3 protein.

13 TRBV18 ASSPGKQEAYEQY
8 TRBV30 AWSGEKLF
11 TRBV4-1 ASSQDLRRGYT
13 TRBV5-1 ASSPGPSSYNEQF
14 TRBV3-1/TRBV3-2 ASSIRGGGQDTEAF
11 TRBV6-5 ASKDRLDSPLH
14 TRBV28 ASSQGAGELQETQY
13 TRBV27 ASSFVRGAGYGYT
16 TRBV27 ASRRLVSAVDASDTQY
13 TRBV4-1 ASRQTSGGADTQY
10 TRBV19 ASSSRQVEAF
12 TRBV5-4 ASSPGQRAYEQY
14 TRBV19 ASNGRFAGGNSPLH
12 TRBV19 ASSIGTSTDTQY
18 TRBV6-1 ASSERWGGAGVGIRGTQY
14 TRBV27 ASSLKTSGGRDAQY
11 TRBV5-4 ASSGTGRYEQY
14 TRBV14 ASSQISGGGTDTQY
12 TRBV3-1/TRBV3-2 ASSPGTASGWRY
12 TRBV30 AWSVRTLYNEQF
9 TRBV29-1 SVRAGYEQY
12 TRBV6-5 ASRLQGGNSPLH
13 TRBV7-9 ASSGSMGGQETQY
13 TRBV25-1 ASSEYREDTDTQY
14 TRBV4-1 ASSQSPGLVGYEQY
11 TRBV5-1 ASRGTVLTEAF
15 TRBV15 ATSRDLAGAASDTQY
13 TRBV28 ASSGSGQGTNEQF
15 TRBV11-2 ASSLGLAGGPNNEQF